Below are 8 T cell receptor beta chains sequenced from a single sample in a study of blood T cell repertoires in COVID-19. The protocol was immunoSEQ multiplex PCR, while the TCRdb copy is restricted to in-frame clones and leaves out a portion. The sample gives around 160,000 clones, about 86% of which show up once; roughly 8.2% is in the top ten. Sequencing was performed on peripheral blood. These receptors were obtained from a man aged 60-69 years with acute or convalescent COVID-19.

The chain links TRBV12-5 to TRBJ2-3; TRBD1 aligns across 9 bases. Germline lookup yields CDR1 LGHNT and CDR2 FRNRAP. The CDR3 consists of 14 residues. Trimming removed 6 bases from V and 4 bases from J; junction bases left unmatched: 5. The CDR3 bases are TGTGCTAGTGGACTCACAGGGGGCTCAGATACGCAGTATTTT. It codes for CASGLTGGSDTQYF.

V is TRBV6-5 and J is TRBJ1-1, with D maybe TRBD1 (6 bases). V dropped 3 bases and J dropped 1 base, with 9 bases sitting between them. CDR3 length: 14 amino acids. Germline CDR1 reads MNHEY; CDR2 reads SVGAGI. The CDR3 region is CASSYQGKNTEAFF. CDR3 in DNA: TGTGCCAGCAGTTATCAGGGGAAGAACACTGAAGCTTTCTTT.

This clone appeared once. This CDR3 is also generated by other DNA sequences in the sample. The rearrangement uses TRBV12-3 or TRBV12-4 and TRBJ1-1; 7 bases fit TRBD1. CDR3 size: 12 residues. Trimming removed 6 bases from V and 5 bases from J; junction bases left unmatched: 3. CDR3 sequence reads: CASSPGGTEAFF. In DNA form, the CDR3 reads TGTGCCAGCAGCCCAGGGGGGACTGAAGCTTTCTTT.

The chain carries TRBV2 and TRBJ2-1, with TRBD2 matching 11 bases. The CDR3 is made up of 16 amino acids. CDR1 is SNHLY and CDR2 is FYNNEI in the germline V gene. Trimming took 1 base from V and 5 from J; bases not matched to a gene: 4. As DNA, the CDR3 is TGTGCCAGCAGTGAAGGGCTAGCGGGAGGAAACAATGAGCAGTTCTTC. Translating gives CASSEGLAGGNNEQFF.

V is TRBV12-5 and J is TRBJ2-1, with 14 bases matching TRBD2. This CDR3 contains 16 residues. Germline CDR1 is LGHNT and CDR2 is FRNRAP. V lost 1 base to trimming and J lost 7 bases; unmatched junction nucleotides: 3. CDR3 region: CASGLAGLAGVNEQFF. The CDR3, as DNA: TGTGCTAGTGGTTTGGCGGGACTAGCGGGAGTAAATGAGCAGTTCTTC. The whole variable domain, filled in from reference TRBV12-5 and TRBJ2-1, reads DARVTQTPRHKVTEMGQEVTMRCQPILGHNTVFWYRQTMMQGLELLAYFRNRAPLDDSGMPKDRFSAEMPDATLATLKIQPSEPRDSAVYFCASGLAGLAGVNEQFFGPGTRLTVL.

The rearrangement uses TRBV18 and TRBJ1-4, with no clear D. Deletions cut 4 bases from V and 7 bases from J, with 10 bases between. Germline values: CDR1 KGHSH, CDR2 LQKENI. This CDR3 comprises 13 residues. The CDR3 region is CASSRSTGEKLFF. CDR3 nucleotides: TGTGCCAGCTCACGGTCGACGGGTGAAAAACTGTTTTTT.

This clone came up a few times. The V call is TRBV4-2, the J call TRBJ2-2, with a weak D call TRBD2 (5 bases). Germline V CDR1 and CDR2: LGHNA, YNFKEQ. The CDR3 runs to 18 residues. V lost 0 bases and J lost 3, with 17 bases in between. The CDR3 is CASSQDGRRLRHTGELFF. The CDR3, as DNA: TGTGCCAGCAGCCAAGATGGAAGAAGACTAAGGCACACCGGGGAGCTGTTTTTT.

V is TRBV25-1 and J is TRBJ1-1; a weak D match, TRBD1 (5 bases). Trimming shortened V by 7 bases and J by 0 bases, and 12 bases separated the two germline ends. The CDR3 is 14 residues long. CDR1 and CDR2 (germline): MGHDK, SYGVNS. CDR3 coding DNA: TGTGCCAGCACTCAAACAGGACTGAACACTGAAGCTTTCTTT. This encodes CASTQTGLNTEAFF.